The present T cell receptor beta chain was sequenced within a study of T cells in Graves' hyperthyroidism and ophthalmopathy. This clonotype was recorded many times. Germline CDR1 reads MNHNS; CDR2 reads SASEGT. Trimming removed 5 bases at V and 1 base at J, with 11 bases between. The CDR3 extends over 14 amino acids. Uncontrolled infection, other autoimmune disease, pregnancy or lactation disqualified patients from enrolment. The source of the PBMCs was over 8.5 ml of fresh peripheral blood. The source material, RNA transcripts, was used to amplify TCR beta CDR3 regions. First-round RT-PCR with HTBI primers amplified the TCR CDR3 region. TCRdb re-derived calls from the multiplex PCR reads in MiXCR, one entry per CDR3 protein. This table has more than 300,000 distinct CDR3 sequences, around 15% appearing once.

The sequence was obtained from a woman younger than 45 with Graves' ophthalmopathy. Sequenced sample: blood. The V call is TRBV6-1, the J call TRBJ1-1; D ambiguous. CDR3: CASSLGKENTEAFF. CDR3 DNA: TGTGCCAGCAGTTTGGGGAAGGAGAACACTGAAGCTTTCTTT.